The 24 T cell receptor beta chains below all came from one sample that was sequenced in a study of blood T cell repertoires in COVID-19. Sequencing used immunoSEQ multiplex PCR; TCRdb keeps in-frame clones, though not all of them. The sample records fewer than 250,000 clones, roughly 89% being singletons. Sequencing was done on a sample of peripheral blood. Source of these receptors: a man aged 55 to 70 who had recovered from COVID-19.

The gene calls are TRBV6-6 and TRBJ2-7, with 8 bases lining up with TRBD1. With 6 bases clipped from V and 5 bases from J, the junction kept 9 bases outside the gene matches. The CDR3 consists of 14 residues. Germline V gives CDR1 MNHNY, CDR2 SVGAGI (reference sequence). CDR3 coding DNA: TGTGCCAGCAGGCTAGGACAGGGTAAGGACGAGCAGTACTTC. The encoded protein is CASRLGQGKDEQYF.

This chain connects TRBV11-2 to TRBJ2-7, with D unresolved. In germline, CDR1 is SGHAT, CDR2 FQNNGV. Trimming cost V 3 bases and J 6 bases, with 9 bases left between them. The CDR3 sequence is 12 residues long. CDR3 amino acids: CASSLSRGEQYF. Written as DNA, the CDR3 is TGTGCCAGCAGCTTGTCTCGCGGCGAGCAGTACTTC.

J is TRBJ2-2 and V is TRBV27; D gene uncertain. V shed 10 bases and J shed 6 bases, with 9 bases lying between them. Germline V gene lookup returns CDR1 MNHEY and CDR2 SMNVEV (reference sequence). The CDR3 extends over 11 amino acids. The CDR3: CATARPGELFF. The CDR3 region has the DNA TGTGCCACTGCGAGGCCCGGGGAGCTGTTTTTT.

This rearrangement joins TRBV24-1 to TRBJ2-3; 11 bases map to TRBD2. There are 15 residues in the CDR3. Germline V gives CDR1 KGHDR, CDR2 SFDVKD. V shed 6 bases and J 2 bases; nucleotides not matched to a gene: 3. DNA of the CDR3: TGTGCCACCAGTCTGGGACTAGCGGACACAGATACGCAGTATTTT. This encodes CATSLGLADTDTQYF.

This clone was detected only a few times. This chain connects TRBV6-6 to TRBJ2-2; 7 positions agree with TRBD1. Germline V CDR1 and CDR2: MNHNY, SVGAGI (reference sequence). The J segment lost 0 bases and the V segment lost 5 bases, leaving 12 bases of the junction unmatched. The CDR3 contains 18 residues. As DNA, the CDR3 is TGTGCCAGCAGTCCCCTGGACAGGCAGCCCGCGAACACCGGGGAGCTGTTTTTT. This gives the protein CASSPLDRQPANTGELFF.

A single count supports this clone. V and J are TRBV4-1 and TRBJ2-1; 7 bases are shared with TRBD1. The germline CDR1 and CDR2 sequences are MGHRA and YSYEKL. The length of the CDR3 is 16 residues. J gave up 3 bases and V 0 bases, and 5 bases lay outside the gene matches. CDR3 amino acids: CASSQDGTVIYNEQFF. As DNA, the CDR3 is TGCGCCAGCAGCCAAGATGGGACAGTAATCTACAATGAGCAGTTCTTC.

About this clone: This specimen includes other DNA sequences encoding the same CDR3. The chain uses TRBV14 and TRBJ1-5; D is possibly TRBD1 (5 bases). This CDR3 spans 14 amino acids. CDR1 is SGHDN and CDR2 is FVKESK in the germline V gene. V dropped 1 base and J dropped 2 bases, with 6 bases sitting between them. CDR3 loop: CASSQGGGNQPQHF. The CDR3 DNA reads TGTGCCAGCAGCCAAGGGGGCGGCAATCAGCCCCAGCATTTT. The full variable domain, its missing parts supplied by reference TRBV14 and TRBJ1-5, is EAGVTQFPSHSVIEKGQTVTLRCDPISGHDNLYWYRRVMGKEIKFLLHFVKESKQDESGMPNNRFLAERTGGTYSTLKVQPAELEDSGVYFCASSQGGGNQPQHFGDGTRLSIL.

This clone was observed a single time. The rearrangement links TRBV9 to TRBJ2-3; D gene uncertain. The CDR3 consists of 13 residues. The germline V gene encodes CDR1 SGDLS and CDR2 YYNGEE. Trimming pared 0 bases from V and 6 bases from J, leaving 8 bases between. Here the CDR3 reads CASSVAGGDTQYF. The CDR3 nucleotides read TGTGCCAGCAGCGTAGCGGGTGGGGATACGCAGTATTTT.

This clone was seen more than once but under ten times. V is TRBV7-2 and J is TRBJ1-1, with no clear D. The germline CDR1 and CDR2 sequences are SGHTA and FQGNSA. With 3 bases removed from V and 4 bases from J, the gap between germline ends came to 6 bases. The CDR3 has 12 amino acids. CDR3 in amino acids: CASSFRITEAFF. The DNA for the CDR3 is TGTGCCAGCAGCTTTCGTATCACTGAAGCTTTCTTT.

This chain connects TRBV19 to TRBJ2-7; 10 bases map to TRBD2. Germline-derived CDR1 and CDR2 are LNHDA and SQIVND (reference sequence). This CDR3 has 15 amino acids. Trimming removed 4 bases from V and 7 bases from J; junction bases left unmatched: 10. The CDR3 DNA reads as TGTGCCAGTAGTACTCCAGCGGGAGGGTCGAGTGAGCAGTACTTC. Protein sequence: CASSTPAGGSSEQYF.

This chain joins TRBV28 and TRBJ2-7; TRBD1 aligns across 8 bases. This CDR3 region has 16 residues. V was pared by 5 bases and J by 4 bases, with 13 bases of the junction left unmatched. The germline gives CDR1 MDHEN, CDR2 SYDVKM. CDR3: CASSPGGRGLRYEQYF. The CDR3 nucleotides read TGTGCCAGCAGTCCCGGGGGCAGGGGGCTGAGATACGAGCAGTACTTC.

The CDR3 is CASSPTGGTNEKLFF. In nucleotides, the CDR3 is TGTGCCAGCAGCCCGACCGGGGGGACTAATGAAAAACTGTTTTTT. This chain uses TRBV7-7 with TRBJ1-4; perhaps TRBD1 as D (5 bases). Germline CDR1 SSHAT, CDR2 FNYEAQ (reference sequence). Trimming removed 5 bases from V and 2 bases from J, with 12 bases in between. CDR3 length equals 15 residues. Looking up the rest from reference TRBV7-7 and TRBJ1-4 gives the full variable domain: GAGVSQSPRYKVTKRGQDVTLRCDPISSHATLYWYQQALGQGPEFLTYFNYEAQPDKSGLPSDRFSAERPEGSISTLTIQRTEQRDSAMYRCASSPTGGTNEKLFFGSGTQLSVL.

The chain couples TRBV6-6 to TRBJ2-7; 7 bases fit TRBD1. V gave up 6 bases and J gave up 0 bases; unmatched junction bases: 11. The germline V gene has CDR1 MNHNY and CDR2 SVGAGI (reference sequence). CDR3 size: 16 residues. The CDR3 sequence is CASSPPRDSDSYEQYF. CDR3 coding DNA: TGTGCCAGCAGCCCCCCAAGGGACAGTGACTCCTACGAGCAGTACTTC.

This chain connects TRBV7-3 to TRBJ2-2; 9 positions match TRBD2. The trim removed 4 bases at V and 6 bases at J, leaving 3 bases unmatched. Germline CDR1 is SGHTA and CDR2 is FQGTGA. This CDR3 contains 14 residues. The CDR3 DNA reads as TGTGCCAGCAGCTCGGGACTAGCCGCCGGGGAGCTGTTTTTT. Amino acids: CASSSGLAAGELFF. Variable domain in full (rest from reference TRBV7-3 and TRBJ2-2): GAGVSQTPSNKVTEKGKYVELRCDPISGHTALYWYRQSLGQGPEFLIYFQGTGAADDSGLPNDRFFAVRPEGSVSTLKIQRTERGDSAVYLCASSSGLAAGELFFGEGSRLTVL.

The gene calls are TRBV7-2 and TRBJ2-1; D is possibly TRBD2 (5 bases). Trimming left V 6 bases short and J 1 base short, with 16 bases between. Germline-derived CDR1 and CDR2 are SGHTA and FQGNSA. CDR3 size: 16 residues. CDR3 in amino acids: CASRPNIRGSYNEQFF. The CDR3 DNA reads as TGTGCCAGCAGACCAAACATACGGGGTTCCTACAATGAGCAGTTCTTC.

This clone has only one observation. Sequence at one end of the junction differs from germline and may be a read error. The chain is built from TRBV18 and TRBJ2-7, with TRBD1 matching 8 bases. Germline V gene lookup returns CDR1 KGHSH and CDR2 LQKENI. CDR3 length: 14 residues. The CDR3 loop reads CASSLGQGSNEQYF. The CDR3, as DNA: TGTGCCAGCTCCCTTGGACAGGGCTCCAACGAGCAGTACTTC.

This chain uses TRBV6-6 with TRBJ1-5; 10 positions match TRBD1. The CDR3 runs 14 residues. The germline CDR1 and CDR2 sequences are MNHNY and SVGAGI (reference sequence). After removal of 7 bases from V and 5 bases from J, the junction contained 5 bases not matched to a gene. The CDR3 sequence: CASTGQGGDQPQHF. The CDR3 region has the DNA TGTGCCAGCACCGGACAGGGGGGCGATCAGCCCCAGCATTTT.

This clone was counted only a few times. The rearrangement joins TRBV5-1 to TRBJ2-7; 9 bases agree with TRBD1. Losses at the gene ends were 2 bases for V and 2 bases for J; bases not matched to a gene: 2. The germline CDR1 and CDR2 sequences are SGHRS and YFSETQ. The CDR3 sequence is 14 residues long. The CDR3 here is CASSFDRGTYEQYF. CDR3 nucleotide sequence: TGCGCCAGCAGCTTTGACAGGGGGACCTACGAGCAGTACTTC.

This chain uses TRBV10-3 with TRBJ2-7; maybe TRBD2 (6 bases). Per germline, CDR1 ENHRY and CDR2 SYGVKD. This CDR3 region has 16 residues. Trimming removed 0 bases from V and 0 bases from J, with 12 bases in between. The CDR3: CAISESTGVSSYEQYF. The CDR3 DNA follows: TGTGCCATCAGTGAGTCGACGGGGGTAAGCTCCTACGAGCAGTACTTC.

This chain links TRBV19 with TRBJ1-2; 10 bases align to TRBD1. With V trimmed by 10 bases and J by 0 bases, 5 bases remained unmatched. Germline V CDR1 and CDR2: LNHDA, SQIVND (reference sequence). The CDR3 loop spans 14 amino acids. Here the CDR3 DNA reads TGTGCCACCTCGGACAGGGGGGCTAACTATGGCTACACCTTC. It translates to CATSDRGANYGYTF.

CDR3 nucleotide sequence: TGTGCCAGCAGCCAGCCTTTTAGACAGGGTGTGCCCTACGAGCAGTACTTC. This sequence encodes CASSQPFRQGVPYEQYF. The chain couples TRBV3-1 (or the pseudogene TRBV3-2) to TRBJ2-7, with 7 bases that match TRBD1. Germline V gene data show CDR1 as LGHDT and CDR2 as YNNKEL (reference sequence). Trimming at V came to 3 bases and at J to 2 bases, leaving 13 bases not matched to a gene. The CDR3 sequence is 17 residues long.

This chain links TRBV27 with TRBJ2-2; D not resolved. Germline V gene lookup returns CDR1 MNHEY and CDR2 SMNVEV (reference sequence). There are 14 residues in the CDR3. V lost 0 bases to trimming and J lost 6 bases, with 8 bases between them. The CDR3 bases are TGTGCCAGCAGTTTATCGATCCAGGCCGGGGAGCTGTTTTTT. Its translation: CASSLSIQAGELFF.

CDR3 region: CASSLAGTVYNEQFF. The CDR3 DNA follows: TGTGCCAGCAGCTTAGCAGGGACTGTTTACAATGAGCAGTTCTTC. V usage is TRBV7-9 and J usage is TRBJ2-1; D is possibly TRBD2 (6 bases). With 0 bases removed from V and 4 bases from J, the gap between germline ends came to 10 bases. The CDR3 loop spans 15 amino acids. Germline V lookup: CDR1 SEHNR, CDR2 FQNEAQ (reference sequence).

The chain combines TRBV6-5 with TRBJ1-2, with D possibly matching TRBD1 (6 bases). V was cut by 10 bases and J by 10 bases, with 19 bases left in between. The length of the CDR3 is 12 residues. Germline CDR1 is MNHEY and CDR2 is SVGAGI. The CDR3 reads CAIGQGTYIYTF. The CDR3 DNA is TGTGCCATCGGGCAGGGGACATACATCTACACCTTC.